The 8 T cell receptor beta chains presented below share a single source sample, sequenced in a study of patients and donors after allogeneic stem cell transplantation. TCRdb re-called the RT-PCR reads with MiXCR, one entry per CDR3 protein. The sample has about 960,000 distinct CDR3 sequences, 18% seen once. Sequencing was done on a sample of blood, either unsorted or a sorted T cell fraction (not recorded which). These receptors were taken from a human donor who was either an allogeneic HSCT recipient or a stem cell or donor lymphocyte infusion donor (not recorded which). It is not recorded whose cells these are; they may come from a transplant donor.

There are many counts of this clonotype. The V gene is TRBV12-3 or TRBV12-4, the J gene TRBJ2-7, with no clear D. Deletions cut 2 bases from V and 4 bases from J, with 9 bases between. The CDR3 is 13 residues long. Written as DNA, the CDR3 is TGTGCCAGCAGTTTATTTTCCCCTTACGAGCAGTACTTC. Translation gives CASSLFSPYEQYF.

The chain employs TRBV9 and TRBJ2-2, with D perhaps TRBD2 (5 bases). In germline, CDR1 is SGDLS, CDR2 YYNGEE. The CDR3 totals 15 residues. The V end lost 3 bases, the J end lost 4 bases, and 13 bases lay between the germline ends. This chain's CDR3 is CASSASGLSTGELFF. Written as DNA, the CDR3 is TGTGCCAGCAGCGCCTCCGGACTGAGCACCGGGGAGCTGTTTTTT.

In this sample, this clonotype turned up a few times. This chain connects TRBV5-1 to TRBJ2-3; TRBD2 aligns across 12 bases. Germline V gives CDR1 SGHRS, CDR2 YFSETQ. The length of the CDR3 is 16 residues. V shed 4 bases, J shed 2 bases, and the junction held 5 bases outside the gene matches. The CDR3 sequence is CASSIWTSGDTDTQYF. In nucleotides, the CDR3 is TGCGCCAGCAGCATCTGGACTAGCGGGGACACAGATACGCAGTATTTT.

The V and J genes are TRBV12-3 or TRBV12-4 and TRBJ2-1; D may be TRBD1 or TRBD2 (5 bases each). CDR3 length equals 13 residues. V was trimmed by 7 bases and J by 2 bases, leaving 9 bases between them. The CDR3 DNA reads as TGTGCCAGCACGGGACGTCCCTACAATGAGCAGTTCTTC. This translates into CASTGRPYNEQFF.

The chain is built from TRBV3-1 and TRBJ2-7, with 13 bases matching TRBD2. The CDR3 sequence is 19 residues long. The germline CDR1 and CDR2 sequences are LGHDT and YNNKEL (reference sequence). The junction had 14 bases not matched to a gene; V was cut back by 3 bases and J by 3 bases. The CDR3, as DNA: TGTGCCAGCAGCCATGCCGGGACTAGCGGGGCCGGGGGGAACTACGAGCAGTACTTC. Protein sequence: CASSHAGTSGAGGNYEQYF.

V gene TRBV6-2 or TRBV6-3 combines with J gene TRBJ2-1; weak D call: TRBD1 (6 bases). In germline, CDR1 is MNHEY, CDR2 SVGEGT. The CDR3 has 16 amino acids. V was trimmed by 2 bases and J by 5 bases, leaving 16 bases between them. The CDR3 loop reads CASSYPLRQDNNEQFF. CDR3 sequence (DNA): TGTGCCAGCAGTTACCCCCTCCGACAGGATAACAATGAGCAGTTCTTC.

The gene calls are TRBV7-8 and TRBJ2-2; D not resolved. Germline V gives CDR1 SGHVS, CDR2 FQNEAQ. The V end was cut by 7 bases, the J end by 1 base, with 4 bases between. This CDR3 spans 12 amino acids. In nucleotides, the CDR3 is TGTGCCAGCAAACAGAACACCGGGGAGCTGTTTTTT. Its translation is CASKQNTGELFF.

The chain is built from TRBV6-1 and TRBJ2-1, with 8 bases lining up with TRBD2. V shed 5 bases and J 5 bases; nucleotides not matched to a gene: 14. The CDR3 sequence is 17 residues long. Germline loops: CDR1 MNHNS, CDR2 SASEGT. CDR3 coding DNA: TGTGCCAGCAGTCGCCGGACTAGCCCTAAATCCCACAATGAGCAGTTCTTC. Translated, it gives CASSRRTSPKSHNEQFF.